These 19 T cell receptor beta chains share one sample of origin, sequenced in a study of cytomegalovirus exposure and HLA in healthy donors. The study ran its PCR with 60 Vbeta and 13 Jbeta primers. TCRdb's table, derived via immunoSEQ multiplex PCR, lists solely in-frame clones and lacks some. Of roughly 88,000 clones listed, 76% are singletons. The sample taken for sequencing was PBMCs. The receptor set was obtained from a man under 40 in good health and CMV-seropositive.

This clone was detected once. CDR3 sequence: CASSLQGDTDTQYF. CDR3 DNA sequence: TGTGCCAGCAGCTTACAGGGTGACACAGATACGCAGTATTTT. This chain uses TRBV7-9 with TRBJ2-3, with D maybe TRBD1 (5 bases). Germline V lookup: CDR1 SEHNR, CDR2 FQNEAQ (reference sequence). Between the trimmed V and J ends, which lost 2 bases and 2 bases, there was a span of 8 bases. The CDR3 totals 14 residues.

This chain joins TRBV30 and TRBJ2-1, with TRBD2 identical over 11 bases. The junction had 12 bases not matched to a gene; V was cut back by 4 bases and J by 7 bases. The length of the CDR3 is 16 residues. CDR1 and CDR2 (germline): GTSNPN, SVGIG (reference sequence). The chain's CDR3 is CAWTPGPSGRMNEQFF. The CDR3 region has the DNA TGTGCCTGGACCCCCGGACCTAGCGGGAGGATGAATGAGCAGTTCTTC.

This chain joins TRBV7-9 and TRBJ1-2, with unresolved D. The V gene lost 1 base and the J gene lost 5 bases, with 8 bases spanning the gap. The CDR3 covers 13 residues. The germline CDR1 and CDR2 sequences are SEHNR and FQNEAQ (reference sequence). This chain's CDR3 is CASSLGTAYGYTF. CDR3 in DNA: TGTGCCAGCAGCTTAGGAACAGCATATGGCTACACCTTC.

The rearrangement joins TRBV19 to TRBJ1-1; a possible D gene is TRBD1 (5 bases). Trimming removed 10 bases at V and 1 base at J, with 13 bases between. CDR1 and CDR2 from the germline V gene are LNHDA and SQIVND (reference sequence). The CDR3 totals 13 residues. In nucleotides, the CDR3 is TGTGCCATCCGAAGACAGCAGAACACTGAAGCTTTCTTT. It codes for CAIRRQQNTEAFF. Looking up the rest from reference TRBV19 and TRBJ1-1 gives the full variable domain: DGGITQSPKYLFRKEGQNVTLSCEQNLNHDAMYWYRQDPGQGLRLIYYSQIVNDFQKGDIAEGYSVSREKKESFPLTVTSAQKNPTAFYLCAIRRQQNTEAFFGQGTRLTVV.

V is TRBV11-2 and J is TRBJ1-5; tentatively, D is TRBD1 (6 bases). Per the germline V gene, CDR1 is SGHAT and CDR2 is FQNNGV. The CDR3 has 17 amino acids. The V and J ends lost 4 bases and 7 bases respectively, with 23 bases between them. CDR3 nucleotide sequence: TGTGCCAGCAGCTCTGGGGGGGAAGGGGGACTCGGGCAGCCCCAGCATTTT. Translated: CASSSGGEGGLGQPQHF.

Note on this clone: One end of the junction varies from germline; a read error may be responsible. The V call is TRBV7-9, the J call TRBJ1-1; D ambiguous. The CDR3 sequence is 12 residues long. The germline V gene has CDR1 SEHNR and CDR2 FQNEAQ (reference sequence). The CDR3 DNA sequence: TGTTCCAGCAGCCGCGCGGGCACTGAAGCTTTCTTT. It codes for CSSSRAGTEAFF.

The V call is TRBV5-1, the J call TRBJ1-1; 8 bases agree with TRBD1. The CDR3 has 14 amino acids. CDR1 is SGHRS and CDR2 is YFSETQ in the germline V gene. V lost 2 bases and J lost 10; bases outside the gene matches: 10. In DNA form, the CDR3 reads TGCGCCAGCAGCTTCAATTCAGGGGGCGGGGGAGCTTTCTTT. Amino acid sequence: CASSFNSGGGGAFF.

This chain uses TRBV5-1 with TRBJ2-5, with TRBD1 as a possible D gene (5 bases). Germline values: CDR1 SGHRS, CDR2 YFSETQ. The CDR3 contains 16 residues. Trimming pared 0 bases from V and 2 bases from J, leaving 14 bases between. The CDR3 spells CASSLVLGVGQETQYF. For the CDR3, the DNA is TGCGCCAGCAGCTTGGTGTTAGGGGTGGGACAAGAGACCCAGTACTTC.

The CDR3 region is CASSLGGHEQFF. Written as DNA, the CDR3 is TGTGCCAGCAGCTTGGGAGGACACGAGCAGTTCTTC. The chain carries TRBV7-3 and TRBJ2-1, with D perhaps TRBD2 (6 bases). The CDR3 is 12 residues long. Per the germline V gene, CDR1 is SGHTA and CDR2 is FQGTGA. The V and J ends lost 3 bases and 10 bases respectively, with 10 bases between them.

Concerning this clone: At one end, the junction sequence differs from germline, possibly due to a read error. J is TRBJ1-5 and V is TRBV7-9, with a weak D call TRBD1 (5 bases). This CDR3 region has 16 residues. The germline V gene has CDR1 SEHNR and CDR2 FQNEAQ (reference sequence). The CDR3 region has the DNA TGTTCCAGCAGCTCGGGGCCGCGCGGGGCCAGAGAGCCCCAGCATTTT. Translating gives CSSSSGPRGAREPQHF.

The chain recombines TRBV4-3 with TRBJ2-1, with D possibly TRBD2 on 11 matching bases. The CDR3 sequence is 18 residues long. V was clipped by 3 bases and J by 10 bases, with 28 bases between them. CDR1 LGHNA and CDR2 YSLEER come from the germline V gene. The CDR3 bases are TGCGCCAGCAGCCACGGGACAGGGGTTAGCGGGAGGGCCCGGGAGCAGTTCTTC. Protein: CASSHGTGVSGRAREQFF.

This clone was recorded a few times. The sample carries other DNA sequences with the same CDR3. V usage is TRBV6-6 and J usage is TRBJ1-5; TRBD1 agrees at 9 bases. The V segment lost 5 bases and the J segment 4 bases; nucleotides outside the gene matches: 6. Germline V gene sequence: CDR1 MNHNY, CDR2 SVGAGI (reference sequence). This CDR3 is built from 15 residues. The DNA of the CDR3 is TGTGCCAGCAGTCTCGGGACAGGGCTGAATCAGCCCCAGCATTTT. Translating gives CASSLGTGLNQPQHF.

The chain employs TRBV6-5 and TRBJ1-5; D is uncertain. The germline gives CDR1 MNHEY, CDR2 SVGAGI. V was shortened by 8 bases and J by 9 bases, with 5 bases between the two germline ends. The CDR3 covers 9 residues. The CDR3: CASGRPQHF. In DNA form, the CDR3 reads TGTGCCAGCGGGCGGCCCCAGCATTTT.

V is TRBV7-3 and J is TRBJ2-3; 8 nucleotides line up with TRBD1. Trimming removed 5 bases from V and 6 bases from J; junction bases left unmatched: 7. The germline V gene has CDR1 SGHTA and CDR2 FQGTGA. The CDR3 contains 14 residues. CDR3 region: CASSTTRTGDTQYF. CDR3 DNA sequence: TGTGCCAGCAGCACCACGAGGACAGGGGATACGCAGTATTTT.

This clone appeared a few times. The gene calls are TRBV27 and TRBJ2-7, with 8 nucleotides matching TRBD1. The V and J ends lost 4 bases and 5 bases, in that order; junction bases with no gene match: 1. This CDR3 spans 12 amino acids. Germline values: CDR1 MNHEY, CDR2 SMNVEV (reference sequence). CDR3 in DNA: TGTGCCAGCAGTTGGACAGGGAACGAGCAGTACTTC. Translating it yields CASSWTGNEQYF.

This chain uses TRBV7-9 with TRBJ2-1; D not certain. Germline CDR1 reads SEHNR; CDR2 reads FQNEAQ (reference sequence). The V gene lost 3 bases and the J gene lost 1 base, with 13 bases spanning the gap. CDR3 size: 16 residues. CDR3 coding DNA: TGTGCCAGCAGCTTTGCGACTGGCAATTCCTACAATGAGCAGTTCTTC. Protein sequence: CASSFATGNSYNEQFF.

The V call is TRBV7-9, the J call TRBJ2-3; 10 bases align to TRBD2. The V gene end was trimmed by 5 bases and the J gene end by 3 bases; junction bases not matched to a gene: 11. This CDR3 comprises 17 residues. CDR1 and CDR2 (germline): SEHNR, FQNEAQ (reference sequence). DNA of the CDR3: TGTGCCAGCAGCGGACTGTCGGGACTAGCGTCGACAGATACGCAGTATTTT. Amino acids: CASSGLSGLASTDTQYF.

This chain connects TRBV6-5 to TRBJ2-7, with 11 positions matching TRBD1. CDR3 size: 14 residues. V gave up 6 bases and J gave up 3 bases; unmatched junction bases: 4. CDR1 is MNHEY and CDR2 is SVGAGI in the germline V gene. The CDR3 region is CASRPGTGGYEQYV. The CDR3 nucleotides read TGTGCCAGCAGGCCCGGGACAGGGGGCTACGAGCAGTACGTC.

This clone has only one observation. The rearrangement uses TRBV27 and TRBJ1-2; no clear D. V was shortened by 6 bases and J by 1 base, with 12 bases between the two germline ends. CDR3 size: 14 residues. CDR1 and CDR2 from the germline V gene are MNHEY and SMNVEV (reference sequence). CDR3 nucleotides: TGTGCCAGCAGCCCGAGATCAAGTAACTATGGCTACACCTTC. The encoded protein is CASSPRSSNYGYTF.